Presented here are 21 T cell receptor beta chains from one specimen sequenced in a study of technical replicates of blood from a few donors. Data came from immunoSEQ multiplex PCR; TCRdb stores just in-frame clones and leaves some out. Among about 76,000 clones listed, approximately 83% were seen once. Material: PBMCs. The receptors here all came from a human donor in good health. Some clones in this sample may be carry-over from other donors' samples.

The rearrangement links TRBV18 to TRBJ2-3, with 9 bases matching TRBD2. V lost 4 bases to trimming and J lost 6 bases; unmatched junction nucleotides: 8. This CDR3 comprises 15 residues. Germline-derived CDR1 and CDR2 are KGHSH and LQKENI. CDR3 in amino acids: CASSRGLAGWDTQYF. CDR3 bases: TGTGCCAGCTCACGGGGACTAGCTGGATGGGATACGCAGTATTTT.

The chain joins TRBV29-1 to TRBJ2-1; 9 bases match TRBD2. V lost 1 base, J lost 5 bases, and 0 bases stayed unmatched. This CDR3 region has 13 residues. Germline CDR1 reads SQVTM; CDR2 reads ANQGSEA. The CDR3 nucleotides read TGCAGCGTTGAAGGACTAGCGGACAATGAGCAGTTCTTC. Translation: CSVEGLADNEQFF.

This chain joins TRBV2 and TRBJ1-2, with 8 bases matching TRBD1. Losses at the gene ends were 4 bases for V and 1 base for J; bases not matched to a gene: 2. The length of the CDR3 is 14 residues. Germline V gene lookup returns CDR1 SNHLY and CDR2 FYNNEI. The DNA for the CDR3 is TGTGCCAGCAGTGTGACAGGGGTTAACTATGGCTACACCTTC. It specifies CASSVTGVNYGYTF. Filled out from reference TRBV2 and TRBJ1-2, the complete variable domain reads EPEVTQTPSHQVTQMGQEVILRCVPISNHLYFYWYRQILGQKVEFLVSFYNNEISEKSEIFDDQFSVERPDGSNFTLKIRSTKLEDSAMYFCASSVTGVNYGYTFGSGTRLTVV.

This clone was recorded only once. The V call is TRBV2, the J call TRBJ1-1, with D tentatively TRBD1 (6 bases). There are 14 residues in the CDR3. Trimming shortened V by 1 base and J by 3 bases, and 9 bases separated the two germline ends. Germline CDR1 and CDR2: SNHLY and FYNNEI. This CDR3 is CASSEGGQYTEAFF. As DNA, the CDR3 is TGTGCCAGCAGTGAAGGGGGGCAGTACACTGAAGCTTTCTTT. Based on the CDR3 plus reference TRBV2 and TRBJ1-1, the full variable domain is EPEVTQTPSHQVTQMGQEVILRCVPISNHLYFYWYRQILGQKVEFLVSFYNNEISEKSEIFDDQFSVERPDGSNFTLKIRSTKLEDSAMYFCASSEGGQYTEAFFGQGTRLTVV.

The genes are TRBV5-1 and TRBJ1-1, with a weak D call TRBD1 (5 bases). Trimming removed 5 bases from V and 0 bases from J, with 14 bases in between. The CDR3 consists of 15 residues. The germline gives CDR1 SGHRS, CDR2 YFSETQ. DNA of the CDR3: TGCGCCAGCAGGGCCGGGGGTTTAGTGAACACTGAAGCTTTCTTT. Protein product: CASRAGGLVNTEAFF.

The CDR3 loop is CASSLARGTSYNEQFF. Written as DNA, the CDR3 is TGCGCCAGCAGCTTGGCCCGGGGGACCTCCTACAATGAGCAGTTCTTC. The gene calls are TRBV5-1 and TRBJ2-1; D possibly corresponds to TRBD2 (6 bases). CDR1 and CDR2 from the germline V gene are SGHRS and YFSETQ. CDR3 length: 16 residues. With 0 bases removed from V and 0 bases from J, the gap between germline ends came to 10 bases.

V usage is TRBV12-5 and J usage is TRBJ1-1; no reliable D call. Trimming removed 0 bases at V and 5 bases at J, with 13 bases between. This CDR3 has 15 residues. The germline CDR1 and CDR2 sequences are LGHNT and FRNRAP. The CDR3 DNA follows: TGTGCTAGTGGTTTGGTACGATCGGGAGAAACTGAAGCTTTCTTT. Translated: CASGLVRSGETEAFF.

This clone was seen more than once but under ten times. This chain connects TRBV30 to TRBJ1-5; D is ambiguous. V dropped 4 bases and J dropped 5 bases, with 12 bases sitting between them. The CDR3 extends over 13 amino acids. In germline, CDR1 is GTSNPN, CDR2 SVGIG (reference sequence). CDR3 DNA: TGTGCCTGGAACCGGGATCGGGATCAGCCCCAGCATTTT. Its translation is CAWNRDRDQPQHF.

The gene calls are TRBV7-8 and TRBJ2-5, with D maybe TRBD1 (7 bases). V lost 6 bases to trimming and J lost 1 base, with 18 bases between them. The CDR3 has 16 residues. Germline V lookup: CDR1 SGHVS, CDR2 FQNEAQ. The CDR3 DNA reads as TGTGCCAGCAGGTTAAGGGCGGGACAGACCCAAGAGACCCAGTACTTC. It specifies CASRLRAGQTQETQYF. The whole variable domain, filled in from reference TRBV7-8 and TRBJ2-5, reads GAGVSQSPRYKVAKRGQDVALRCDPISGHVSLFWYQQALGQGPEFLTYFQNEAQLDKSGLPSDRFFAERPEGSVSTLKIQRTQQEDSAVYLCASRLRAGQTQETQYFGPGTRLLVL.

The sample holds a few counts of this clone. The J gene is TRBJ2-7, the V gene TRBV7-8; D is possibly TRBD2 (7 bases). The CDR3 consists of 18 residues. Germline V gene lookup returns CDR1 SGHVS and CDR2 FQNEAQ. V was clipped by 2 bases and J by 6 bases, with 26 bases between them. CDR3 coding DNA: TGTGCCAGCAGCTTAAATACCGGGACCACGGGGAGGGGGACCGAGCAGTACTTC. Its protein product is CASSLNTGTTGRGTEQYF.

This chain links TRBV7-9 with TRBJ2-1, with 7 positions matching TRBD2. This CDR3 region has 15 residues. Unmatched junction bases numbered 11, after V lost 8 bases and J lost 4 bases. Looked up from germline, CDR1 is SEHNR and CDR2 is FQNEAQ (reference sequence). This chain's CDR3 is CASDRGGGPYNEQFF. The CDR3 DNA reads as TGTGCCAGCGATCGAGGCGGGGGACCTTACAATGAGCAGTTCTTC.

This clone was detected once. The chain carries TRBV19 and TRBJ2-2; D might be TRBD1 (5 bases). The V and J ends lost 4 bases and 9 bases respectively, with 12 bases between them. Germline V gene data show CDR1 as LNHDA and CDR2 as SQIVND (reference sequence). CDR3 size: 13 residues. The CDR3 DNA sequence: TGTGCCAGTAGTACCGATGGGGCCCGGGAGCTGTTTTTT. Its translation is CASSTDGARELFF.

The gene calls are TRBV27 and TRBJ2-1; 8 bases agree with TRBD2. The germline V gene has CDR1 MNHEY and CDR2 SMNVEV (reference sequence). The length of the CDR3 is 16 residues. After removal of 5 bases from V and 3 bases from J, the junction contained 9 bases not matched to a gene. CDR3 sequence (DNA): TGTGCCAGCAGTCCTATAATAGCGGGACTCTACAATGAGCAGTTCTTC. It codes for CASSPIIAGLYNEQFF.

The rearrangement links TRBV4-3 to TRBJ1-1, with D perhaps TRBD1 (5 bases). CDR1 and CDR2 (germline): LGHNA, YSLEER. Deletions cut 2 bases from V and 5 bases from J, with 12 bases between. This CDR3 region has 14 residues. The CDR3 here is CASSQRSGRTEAFF. In DNA, the CDR3 is TGCGCCAGCAGCCAAAGGTCAGGGAGGACTGAAGCTTTCTTT.

This clone has just one count. The chain joins TRBV19 to TRBJ2-2; no clear D gene. Germline lookup yields CDR1 LNHDA and CDR2 SQIVND (reference sequence). V was clipped by 7 bases and J by 7 bases, with 7 bases between them. The CDR3 is 11 amino acids. The CDR3 sequence: CASTPGGELFF. The CDR3 DNA sequence: TGTGCCAGTACACCAGGCGGGGAGCTGTTTTTT.

As to this clone: Other DNA sequences in this sample translate to the same CDR3. The CDR3 loop is CAWSVRLAGVNEQFF. The CDR3 region has the DNA TGTGCCTGGAGTGTAAGACTAGCGGGGGTGAATGAGCAGTTCTTC. J is TRBJ2-1 and V is TRBV30; 12 bases fit TRBD2. The CDR3 is made up of 15 amino acids. Trimming cost V 0 bases and J 7 bases; bases outside gene matches: 4. Germline assignment: CDR1 GTSNPN and CDR2 SVGIG (reference sequence).

This clone has only a few counts. V and J are TRBV7-9 and TRBJ1-6, with D unresolved. CDR1 is SEHNR, CDR2 FQNEAQ, per germline (reference sequence). The CDR3 runs 13 residues. Trimming left V 5 bases short and J 14 bases short, with 16 bases between. The DNA of the CDR3 is TGTGCCAGCAGCGCCACCCTCGGAGTGGCCCTCCACTTT. Amino acids: CASSATLGVALHF.

This clone turned up a few times. Other DNA sequences within the sample encode an identical CDR3. The rearrangement links TRBV6-5 to TRBJ1-2; D perhaps matches TRBD1 (6 bases). Germline V gene lookup returns CDR1 MNHEY and CDR2 SVGAGI. The CDR3 sequence is 15 residues long. V gave up 2 bases and J gave up 5 bases, with 15 bases separating them. The CDR3, as DNA: TGTGCCAGCAGTTACCGGGGGGGCTCAGGGTATGGCTACACCTTC. This codes for CASSYRGGSGYGYTF.

The rearrangement joins TRBV7-8 to TRBJ1-1; 8 bases are shared with TRBD1. The CDR3 covers 15 residues. Germline CDR1 is SGHVS and CDR2 is FQNEAQ. The trim removed 4 bases at V and 6 bases at J, leaving 10 bases unmatched. The CDR3 region is CASSYDSGGSAEAFF. DNA for the CDR3: TGTGCCAGCAGCTACGACTCAGGGGGCTCCGCTGAAGCTTTCTTT.

A single count supports this clone. The chain has TRBV5-4 and TRBJ2-2, with TRBD2 identical over 7 bases. Germline CDR1 reads SGHNT; CDR2 reads YYREEE (reference sequence). V trimming: 0 bases; J trimming: 0 bases; junction bases outside the gene matches: 2. The length of the CDR3 is 16 residues. CDR3 residues: CASSLGGGTNTGELFF. For the CDR3, the DNA is TGTGCCAGCAGCTTGGGGGGGGGAACGAACACCGGGGAGCTGTTTTTT. Looking up the rest from reference TRBV5-4 and TRBJ2-2 gives the full variable domain: ETGVTQSPTHLIKTRGQQVTLRCSSQSGHNTVSWYQQALGQGPQFIFQYYREEENGRGNFPPRFSGLQFPNYSSELNVNALELDDSALYLCASSLGGGTNTGELFFGEGSRLTVL.

The rearrangement links TRBV5-6 to TRBJ2-1; D unresolved. The CDR3 extends over 12 amino acids. V lost 1 base and J 6 bases, leaving 5 bases between the germline ends. CDR1 is SGHDT, CDR2 YYEEEE, per germline. The CDR3 DNA reads TGTGCCAGCAGCTTGCCTAGCAATGAGCAGTTCTTC. It translates to CASSLPSNEQFF.